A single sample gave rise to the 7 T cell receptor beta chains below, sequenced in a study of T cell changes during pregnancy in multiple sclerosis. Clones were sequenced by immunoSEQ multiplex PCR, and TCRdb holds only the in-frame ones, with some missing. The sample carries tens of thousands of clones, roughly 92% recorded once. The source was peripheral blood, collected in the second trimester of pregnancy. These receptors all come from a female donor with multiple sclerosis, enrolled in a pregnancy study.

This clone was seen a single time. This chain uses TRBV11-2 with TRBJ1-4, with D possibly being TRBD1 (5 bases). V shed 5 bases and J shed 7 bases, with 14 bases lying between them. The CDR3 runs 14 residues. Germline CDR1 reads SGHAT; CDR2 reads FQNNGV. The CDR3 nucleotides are TGTGCCAGCAGCGTTCAGGGATTTGTTGAAAAACTGTTTTTT. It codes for CASSVQGFVEKLFF.

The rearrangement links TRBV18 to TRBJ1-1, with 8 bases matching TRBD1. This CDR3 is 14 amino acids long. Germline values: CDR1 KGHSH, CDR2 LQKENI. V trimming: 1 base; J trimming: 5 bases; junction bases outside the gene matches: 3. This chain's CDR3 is CASSPLDRETEAFF. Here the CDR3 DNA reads TGTGCCAGCTCACCACTGGACAGGGAAACTGAAGCTTTCTTT. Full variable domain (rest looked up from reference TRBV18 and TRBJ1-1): NAGVMQNPRHLVRRRGQEARLRCSPMKGHSHVYWYRQLPEEGLKFMVYLQKENIIDESGMPKERFSAEFPKEGPSILRIQQVVRGDSAAYFCASSPLDRETEAFFGQGTRLTVV.

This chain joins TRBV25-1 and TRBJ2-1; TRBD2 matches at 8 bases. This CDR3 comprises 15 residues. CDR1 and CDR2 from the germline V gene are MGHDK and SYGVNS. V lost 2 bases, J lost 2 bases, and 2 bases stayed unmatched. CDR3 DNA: TGTGCCAGCAGTGAACTTAGCGGGACCTACAATGAGCAGTTCTTC. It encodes CASSELSGTYNEQFF.

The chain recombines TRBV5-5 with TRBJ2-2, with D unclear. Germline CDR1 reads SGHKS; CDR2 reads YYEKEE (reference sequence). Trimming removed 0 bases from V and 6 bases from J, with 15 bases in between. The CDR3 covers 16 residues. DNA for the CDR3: TGTGCCAGCAGCTTGGTGGAGAGTGCGTTTTCCGGGGAGCTGTTTTTT. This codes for CASSLVESAFSGELFF. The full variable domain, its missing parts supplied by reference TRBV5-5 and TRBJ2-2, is DAGVTQSPTHLIKTRGQQVTLRCSPISGHKSVSWYQQVLGQGPQFIFQYYEKEERGRGNFPDRFSARQFPNYSSELNVNALLLGDSALYLCASSLVESAFSGELFFGEGSRLTVL.

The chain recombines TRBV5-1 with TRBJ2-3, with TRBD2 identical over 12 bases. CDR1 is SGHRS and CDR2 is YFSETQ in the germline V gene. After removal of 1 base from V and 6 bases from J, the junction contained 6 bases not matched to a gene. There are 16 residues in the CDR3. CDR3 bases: TGCGCCAGCAGCTTGCCCTCTAGCGGGGGGGCCGATACGCAGTATTTT. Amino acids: CASSLPSSGGADTQYF.

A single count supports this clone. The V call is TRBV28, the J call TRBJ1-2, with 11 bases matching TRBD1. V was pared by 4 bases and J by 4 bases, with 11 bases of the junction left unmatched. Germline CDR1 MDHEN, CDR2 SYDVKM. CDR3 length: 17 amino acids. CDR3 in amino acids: CASSSRTGGLAGYGYTF. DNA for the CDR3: TGTGCCAGCAGTTCACGGACAGGGGGCCTAGCGGGCTATGGCTACACCTTC.

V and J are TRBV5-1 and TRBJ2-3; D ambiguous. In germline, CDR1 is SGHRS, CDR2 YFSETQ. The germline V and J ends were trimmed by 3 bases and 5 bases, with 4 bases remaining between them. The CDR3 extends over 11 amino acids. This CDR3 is CASSYGDTQYF. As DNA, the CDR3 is TGCGCCAGCAGCTACGGAGATACGCAGTATTTT. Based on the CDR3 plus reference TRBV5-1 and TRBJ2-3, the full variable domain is KAGVTQTPRYLIKTRGQQVTLSCSPISGHRSVSWYQQTPGQGLQFLFEYFSETQRNKGNFPGRFSGRQFSNSRSEMNVSTLELGDSALYLCASSYGDTQYFGPGTRLTVL.